This TCR beta chain originates from a study of blood T cell repertoires in COVID-19. Study context: COVID-19 samples collected from the United States, Italy and Spain covered acute and convalescent phases. T cells, B-cell-depleted T cells, or PBMCs provided the cDNA or gDNA that served as material.

As handled by the study authors: By means of reference gene primer amplification, nucleated cell counts were estimated. Sequenced by immunoSEQ multiplex PCR; TCRdb stores in-frame clones only, minus some. V, J and clone size derive from that table, while D and trimming were established from the DNA sequence. The sample holds approximately 53,000 clones, approximately 86% seen once. The germline V and J ends were trimmed by 0 bases and 2 bases, with 11 bases remaining between them. The CDR3 covers 15 residues. The germline V gene encodes CDR1 SGHDT and CDR2 YYEEEE. The sample consisted of peripheral blood. The J gene is TRBJ2-5, the V gene TRBV5-6; D remains ambiguous. The clonotype was recovered from a man aged 35-49 years with acute or convalescent COVID-19. The CDR3 nucleotides read TGTGCCAGCAGCTTGGCCTCGTCGGAGCAAGAGACCCAGTACTTC. Protein sequence: CASSLASSEQETQYF.